This T cell receptor (beta chain) comes out of a study of CD8 T cells in ankylosing spondylitis (TCRdb year 2017). Regarding the complete study: To find TCR variants linked to disease, the study profiled T cell receptor beta repertoires in ankylosing spondylitis patients and healthy donors. In total, the full study cohort was made up of approximately 99 healthy donors and approximately 24 ankylosing spondylitis patients. Peripheral blood was sampled, and synovial fluid was also collected from ankylosing spondylitis patients.

The CDR3 runs 19 amino acids, cysteine and phenylalanine included. Here the CDR3 DNA is all that survives: 57 bases in frame from base 1. V is pruned by 0 bases and J by 9 bases, leaving 17 bases of the junction without a gene match. CDR1 and CDR2 (LGHNA, YSLEER) derive from the germline V gene. General conclusions and limits of the study: Blood from ankylosing spondylitis patients appeared to be characterized by a TCR beta motif made up of several highly homologous amino acid variants. Significant enrichment of the disease-linked clones was reported in matched synovial fluid samples from ankylosing spondylitis patients. The disease-linked clones showed a CD8+ phenotype and occurred at relatively low frequencies in peripheral blood. Some motif variants had previously been reported in the synovial fluid and blood of reactive arthritis patients, which suggests shared mechanisms of disease initiation.

This clonotype was seen more than once but under ten times. Which antigen it targets is not known. Within one base of it there is no much larger clone, and no base qualities were kept. Sequenced on an Illumina HiSeq 2500. Quantitative 5'-RACE with molecular barcodes was the method used to prepare the TCR beta libraries. Per the original workflow: To identify disease-linked TCR variants, a new computational method was used, one built on a probabilistic model of VDJ rearrangement. TCRdb ran its own pipeline on the public reads, namely fastp trimming at Q25 and MiXCR clone calling, and kept in-frame beta chains. CDR3 protein duplicates are merged, each entry listing the most common genes and DNA. These V and J calls derive from TCRdb rather than the authors' analysis. Within this sample are 400,000 to 450,000 distinct CDR3 sequences, with roughly 18% of them counted one time only. The ten largest account for just over 1% of the sample.

Sequenced input: blood, either unsorted or a sorted T cell fraction (not recorded which). The sequence is built from TRBV4-3 and TRBJ2-1; the junction holds 10 bases that match TRBD2. The TCR sequence derives from a male donor with ankylosing spondylitis. The CDR3 protein sequence reads: CASSQDTGGGLAGALEQFF. The DNA is TGCGCCAGCAGCCAAGATACAGGGGGGGGGCTAGCGGGAGCTCTTGAGCAGTTCTTC.